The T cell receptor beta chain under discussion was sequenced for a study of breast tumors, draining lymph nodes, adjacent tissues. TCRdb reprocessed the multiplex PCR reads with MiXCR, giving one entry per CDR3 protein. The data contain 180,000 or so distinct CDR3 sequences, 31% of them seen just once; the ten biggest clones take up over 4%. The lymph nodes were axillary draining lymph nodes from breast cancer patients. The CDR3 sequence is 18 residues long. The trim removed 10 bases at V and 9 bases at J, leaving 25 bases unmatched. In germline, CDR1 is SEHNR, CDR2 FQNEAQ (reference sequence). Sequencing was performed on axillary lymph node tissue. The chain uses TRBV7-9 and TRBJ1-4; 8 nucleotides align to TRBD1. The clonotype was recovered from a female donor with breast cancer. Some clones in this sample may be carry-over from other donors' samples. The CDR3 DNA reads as TGTGCCACCAAGCCATGGACAGGGCGTACCGGGGAGGGGAAAAAACTGTTTTTT. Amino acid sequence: CATKPWTGRTGEGKKLFF.